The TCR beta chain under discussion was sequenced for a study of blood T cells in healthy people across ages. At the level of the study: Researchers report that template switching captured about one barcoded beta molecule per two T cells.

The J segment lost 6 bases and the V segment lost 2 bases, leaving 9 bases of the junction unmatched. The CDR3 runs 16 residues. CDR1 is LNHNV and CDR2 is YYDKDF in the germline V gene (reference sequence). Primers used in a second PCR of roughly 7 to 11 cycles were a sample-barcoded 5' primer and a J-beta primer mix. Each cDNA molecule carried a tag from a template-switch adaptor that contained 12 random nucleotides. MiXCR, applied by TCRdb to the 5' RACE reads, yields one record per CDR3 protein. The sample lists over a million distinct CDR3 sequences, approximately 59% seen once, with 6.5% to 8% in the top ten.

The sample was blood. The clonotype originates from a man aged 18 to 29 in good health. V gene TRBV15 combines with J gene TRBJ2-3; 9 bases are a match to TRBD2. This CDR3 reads CATSRPRPSGVDTQYF. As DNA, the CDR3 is TGTGCCACCAGCAGACCTCGGCCTAGCGGGGTGGATACGCAGTATTTT.